This T cell receptor beta chain was identified in a study of control samples from healthy donors and cancer patients (dated by TCRdb to 2019 to 2021). About this clone itself: There is no known antigen for this receptor. No base qualities exist here, and no much larger clone lies one base off it.

The germline V gene (reference sequence) provides CDR1 LGHDT and CDR2 YNNKEL. The CDR3 covers 17 residues, taking in both the cysteine and the phenylalanine. CDR3 DNA only is kept here, 51 bases in frame from base 1. V has 1 base trimmed and J has 6 bases trimmed; junction bases matching no gene number 12. Receptor amplification or capture employed the immunoSEQ multiplex PCR assay. This immuneACCESS table, as held by TCRdb, lists in-frame sequences with V and J called but not all clones. Of the missing ones, under half trace to an unresolved V gene in checked studies; the others have no known cause. The sample profile shows 90,000 to 100,000 clones; around 89% of them were found once. The top ten constitute over 13% of the sample.

The source of this sequence is a woman aged 70-85 years in good health. The chain is assembled from TRBV3-1 (or the pseudogene TRBV3-2) and TRBJ2-3, and TRBD2 aligns with 8 junction nucleotides. Sequencing used blood. The nucleotide sequence reads TGTGCCAGCAGCCAAGTGTTAGCGGGATTTGCAGGTGATACGCAGTATTTT. Its amino acids are CASSQVLAGFAGDTQYF.